Below are 2 T cell receptor beta chains sequenced from a single sample in a study of early stage breast cancer tumors. Sequencing used immunoSEQ multiplex PCR; TCRdb keeps in-frame clones, though not all of them. The sample includes more than 55,000 clones, 75% to 90% seen only once; the top ten take about 4.8%. Specimen: blood. These receptors were obtained from a person in their 40s with breast cancer.

The chain employs TRBV28 and TRBJ2-3; 14 bases are a match to TRBD2. The germline V gene encodes CDR1 MDHEN and CDR2 SYDVKM. J lost 9 bases, V lost 5 bases, and 7 bases had no gene match. The CDR3 length is 15 residues. Here the CDR3 DNA reads TGTGCCAGCAGTCTGACTAGCGGGGGGGCGGGGACGCAGTATTTT. It translates to CASSLTSGGAGTQYF.

The chain joins TRBV25-1 to TRBJ2-5, with 7 bases lining up with TRBD1. The junction had 9 bases not matched to a gene; V was cut back by 4 bases and J by 1 base. The CDR3 spans 16 residues. Germline V lookup: CDR1 MGHDK, CDR2 SYGVNS. CDR3 sequence: CASSGGPGQSQETQYF. The DNA for the CDR3 is TGTGCCAGCAGTGGGGGACCGGGACAGTCCCAAGAGACCCAGTACTTC.